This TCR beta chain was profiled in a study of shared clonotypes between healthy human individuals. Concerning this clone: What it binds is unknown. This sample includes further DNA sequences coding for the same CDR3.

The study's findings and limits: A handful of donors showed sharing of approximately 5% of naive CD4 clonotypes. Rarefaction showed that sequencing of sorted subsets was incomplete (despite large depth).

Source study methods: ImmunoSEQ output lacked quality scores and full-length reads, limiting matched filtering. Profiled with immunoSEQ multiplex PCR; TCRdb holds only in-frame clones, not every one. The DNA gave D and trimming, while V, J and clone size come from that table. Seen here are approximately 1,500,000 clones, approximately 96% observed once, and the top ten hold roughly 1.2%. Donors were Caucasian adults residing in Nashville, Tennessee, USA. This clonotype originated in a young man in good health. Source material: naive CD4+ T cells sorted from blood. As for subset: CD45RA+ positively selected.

The CDR3 sequence is CASGDTQYF. CDR3 coding DNA: TGTGCCAGCGGGGATACGCAGTATTTT. This rearrangement joins TRBV28 to TRBJ2-3; D is uncertain. CDR3 length: 9 amino acids. The germline V gene has CDR1 MDHEN and CDR2 SYDVKM. V was pared by 8 bases and J by 6 bases, with 3 bases between. The full variable domain, its missing parts supplied by reference TRBV28 and TRBJ2-3, is DVKVTQSSRYLVKRTGEKVFLECVQDMDHENMFWYRQDPGLGLRLIYFSYDVKMKEKGDIPEGYSVSREKKERFSLILESASTNQTSMYLCASGDTQYFGPGTRLTVL.